This T cell receptor (beta chain) appears in the sequencing data of a study of CD8+CD57+ T cells in acquired aplastic anemia. Study in general: The sorted CD4+ and CD8+ cells yielded an average around 3 ug of DNA.

Using genomic DNA as the template, TCR beta VDJ and CDR3 profiling was carried out. TCRdb passed the reads through MiXCR, listing each CDR3 protein once. The sample lists about 470,000 distinct CDR3 sequences; more than 25% were seen once. The CDR3 extends over 12 amino acids. CDR1 and CDR2 (germline): WNHNN, SYGVQD (reference sequence). Trimming left V 2 bases short and J 12 bases short, with 14 bases between. It was patients with CD8+CD57+ cell expansion by flow cytometry who were chosen for sequencing. The chain carries TRBV10-1 and TRBJ2-7, with a tentative D call TRBD2 (6 bases). This TCR was sampled from a human donor with aplastic anemia. Specimen: sorted CD4+, CD8+, or CD8+CD57+ T cells (not recorded which) from PBMCs. Here the CDR3 reads CASSETSGDTYF. The CDR3 DNA is TGCGCCAGCAGTGAGACTTCGGGAGACACGTACTTC.